The rows below give T cell receptor beta chains drawn from one sample of a study of T cell responses to AZD1222 COVID-19 vaccine. TCRdb keeps only in-frame clones here, not all; method: immunoSEQ multiplex PCR. This table has about 81,000 clones, 85% to 90% appearing once. The sample here was peripheral blood, taken 28 days after the second AZD1222 dose. These receptors originate from an adult who received the AZD1222 COVID-19 vaccine. Both conserved end residues are part of each CDR3. A D gene is named only where the DNA matches it firmly. Clone size is not always given. Where it is, it says once, few, many or a class for expanded clones.

v_gene,d_gene,j_gene,abundance,CDR3nt,CDR3aa
TRBV4-1,-,TRBJ1-2,-,TGCGCCAGCAGCCAAGGGCAGAACTATGGCTACACCTTC,CASSQGQNYGYTF
TRBV3-1/TRBV3-2,-,TRBJ2-7,-,TGTGCCAGCAGCCTAGCGGAAACCTACGAGCAGTACTTC,CASSLAETYEQYF
TRBV3-1/TRBV3-2,-,TRBJ1-4,-,TGTGCCAGCAGCCAAGATCGCTCTTTCCCACCCGGGAAAAGCTCGGCGCTTGAAAAACTGTTTTTT,CASSQDRSFPPGKSSALEKLFF
TRBV27,-,TRBJ1-2,-,TGTGCCAGCAGTTTATCGTGGGCAGGGTCTTATGGCTACACCTTC,CASSLSWAGSYGYTF
TRBV6-4,-,TRBJ1-5,-,TGTGCCAGCAGTGAGGACAGTAGCAATCAGCCCCAGCATTTT,CASSEDSSNQPQHF
TRBV19,-,TRBJ1-5,once,TGTGCCAGTAGTATGCGGCAGTTGGATCAGCCCCAGCATTTT,CASSMRQLDQPQHF
TRBV19,TRBD2,TRBJ2-3,once,TGTGCCAGTAGTATACGGGAGGGGAGCACAGATACGCAGTATTTT,CASSIREGSTDTQYF
TRBV30,-,TRBJ2-7,-,TGTGCCTGGAGTGTTGACACCGCGGGGGAGCAGTACTTC,CAWSVDTAGEQYF
TRBV18,-,TRBJ1-5,few,TGTGCCAGCTCACCAGGGTTAGGGCCTCAGCCCCAGCATTTT,CASSPGLGPQPQHF
TRBV5-1,-,TRBJ2-1,-,TGCGCCAGCAGCCGCGGGGACCTAACCTACAATGAGCAGTTCTTC,CASSRGDLTYNEQFF
TRBV6-5,-,TRBJ2-7,-,TGTGCCAGCAGTTATCACGCGGGGGCTTACGAGCAGTACTTC,CASSYHAGAYEQYF
TRBV11-3,-,TRBJ2-2,-,TGTGCCAGCAGCTTAGTCGGGACGAACACCGGGGAGCTGTTTTTT,CASSLVGTNTGELFF
TRBV16,-,TRBJ2-7,-,TGTGCCAGCAGCCAACGAAGGGACGAGCAGTACTTC,CASSQRRDEQYF
TRBV7-9,TRBD1,TRBJ1-1,-,TGTGCCAGCAGCGCCCAGTGGACAGGGGCGCGTGAAGCTTTCTTT,CASSAQWTGAREAFF
TRBV28,-,TRBJ1-2,once,TGTGCCACAGAGAGGGTTAACTATGGCTACACCTTC,CATERVNYGYTF
TRBV5-1,-,TRBJ2-2,-,TGCGCCAGCAGCTTGGAGACAGGGAGGACCGGGGAGCTGTTTTTT,CASSLETGRTGELFF
TRBV6-2/TRBV6-3,-,TRBJ2-5,-,TGTGCCAGCAGTTACCCCCTTCCCGGTGGGGGGACCCAGTACTTC,CASSYPLPGGGTQYF